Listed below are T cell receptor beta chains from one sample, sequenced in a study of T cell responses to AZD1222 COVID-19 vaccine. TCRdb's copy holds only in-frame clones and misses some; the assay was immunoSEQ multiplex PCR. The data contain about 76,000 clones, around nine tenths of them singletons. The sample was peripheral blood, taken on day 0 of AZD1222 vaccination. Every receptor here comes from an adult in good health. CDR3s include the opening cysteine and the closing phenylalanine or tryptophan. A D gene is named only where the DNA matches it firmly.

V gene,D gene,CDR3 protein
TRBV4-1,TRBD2,CASSQAASGIAKNIQYF
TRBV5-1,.,CASSMTGTFSTDTQYF
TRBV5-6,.,CASSSSLNTEAFF
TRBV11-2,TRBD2,CASSRTSGYNEQFF
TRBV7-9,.,CASSVGRATTEAFF
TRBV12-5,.,CVTYPEVSNYGYTF
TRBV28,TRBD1,CASRFSTGQGSSGANVLTF
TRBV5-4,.,CASSLWGDNRVKLFF
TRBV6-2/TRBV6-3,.,CASSSGRRSPLHF
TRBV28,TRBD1,CASSLFAGGNSPLHF
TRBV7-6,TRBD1,CASSSPGGSPLHF
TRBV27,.,CASSFNGPNTGELFF
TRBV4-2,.,CASSQVNTGVSYNEQFF
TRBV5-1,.,CASATSPDSSWELFF
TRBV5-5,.,CASSLAGGDNEKLFF
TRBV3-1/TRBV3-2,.,CASSPLVGDTQYF
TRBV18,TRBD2,CASSTPGTSLNEQFF
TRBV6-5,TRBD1,CASSYGTGSSGNTIYF
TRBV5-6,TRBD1,CASSFGDRVGYGYTF
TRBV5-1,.,CASTPGDAVNEQFF
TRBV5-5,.,CASSFRNEQFF
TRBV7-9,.,CASSLGGRAAFF
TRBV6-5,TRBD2,CASSTPGLAGLQFF
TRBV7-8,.,CASSLAGASEKLFF
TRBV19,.,CASNLEDKFYSNQPQHF
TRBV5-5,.,CASSTRDKNTEAFF